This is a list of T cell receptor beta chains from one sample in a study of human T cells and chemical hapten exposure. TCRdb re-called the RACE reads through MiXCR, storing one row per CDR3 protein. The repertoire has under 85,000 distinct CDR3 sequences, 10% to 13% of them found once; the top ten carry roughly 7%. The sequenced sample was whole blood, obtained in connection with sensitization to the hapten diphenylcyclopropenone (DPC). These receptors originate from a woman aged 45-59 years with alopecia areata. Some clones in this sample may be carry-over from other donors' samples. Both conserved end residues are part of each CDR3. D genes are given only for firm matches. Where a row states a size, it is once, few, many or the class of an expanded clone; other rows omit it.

TGTGCCAGCTCACCAACGATATCCTATGGCTACACCTTC	CASSPTISYGYTF	TRBV18	-	-	TRBJ1-2
TGTGCCATCAGTGAGTCGTTCACTAGCGGGAGAGACCCTAATGAGCAGTTCTTC	CAISESFTSGRDPNEQFF	TRBV10-3	-	TRBD2	TRBJ2-1
TGCGCCAGCAGCCAAGAACAGGGGGTCACTGAAGCTTTCTTT	CASSQEQGVTEAFF	TRBV4-1	-	TRBD1	TRBJ1-1
TGTGCCAGCAGACGACAGGGGGAGGACGAGACCCAGTACTTC	CASRRQGEDETQYF	TRBV5-4	many	TRBD1	TRBJ2-5
TGCGCCAGCAGCTTGGAAAGGGTCAGGGAAGAGACCCAGTACTTC	CASSLERVREETQYF	TRBV5-1	few	-	TRBJ2-5
TGTGCCATCAGTGAGGGGGTAGATACGCAGTATTTT	CAISEGVDTQYF	TRBV10-3	many	-	TRBJ2-3
TGTGCCTGGAGTGGGGACAGGGGGCCCAGTGTGAACACTGAAGCTTTCTTT	CAWSGDRGPSVNTEAFF	TRBV30	-	TRBD1	TRBJ1-1
TGTGCCAGCAGCCTTCTGGGACGTCGAAGCTCCTACGAGCAGTACTTC	CASSLLGRRSSYEQYF	TRBV3-1	-	-	TRBJ2-7
TGTGCCACCGGGTCGGGTTGGAATCCTGAAGCTTTCTTT	CATGSGWNPEAFF	TRBV28	-	-	TRBJ1-1
TGCAGCGTTGACAGGATAGGCACCGGGGAGCTGTTTTTT	CSVDRIGTGELFF	TRBV29-1	many	-	TRBJ2-2
TGCAGTGCTAGGATAAGGACTAGCATTTTTGAAGAGACCCAGTACTTC	CSARIRTSIFEETQYF	TRBV20-1	few	TRBD2	TRBJ2-5
TGTGCCAGCAGGGAAACTAGCGGGTGGTACAATGAGCAGTTCTTC	CASRETSGWYNEQFF	TRBV6-1	many	TRBD2	TRBJ2-1
TGTGCCAGCAGTACACGGACTAGCGGGAGTAATGAGCAGTTCTTC	CASSTRTSGSNEQFF	TRBV6-2/TRBV6-3	-	TRBD2	TRBJ2-1
TGCAGCGTAGAAACAGGGGTTTCGAACTATGGCTACACCTTC	CSVETGVSNYGYTF	TRBV29-1	many	TRBD1	TRBJ1-2
TGTGCCAGCAGTTACGGGGAGTCCTACGAGCAGTACTTC	CASSYGESYEQYF	TRBV6-5	-	-	TRBJ2-7
TGTGCCAGCAGCAAAGATGGGGGCAGCCACTATGGCTACACCTTC	CASSKDGGSHYGYTF	TRBV21-1	few	-	TRBJ1-2
TGTGCCAGCAGCTTTTGGGCAGGGCACCTTCGAGCCACCGGGGAGCTGTTTTTT	CASSFWAGHLRATGELFF	TRBV7-9	many	-	TRBJ2-2
TGTGCCAGCAGCATGTCCGGGACCAGGGGAAGTAGCAATCAGCCCCAGCATTTT	CASSMSGTRGSSNQPQHF	TRBV5-5	many	-	TRBJ1-5
TGCAGCGTAAGACAGGGACCCTACGAGCAGTACTTC	CSVRQGPYEQYF	TRBV29-1	-	TRBD1	TRBJ2-7
TGTGCCAGCAGCATGTGGGGAGGAGATATGAACACTGAAGCTTTCTTT	CASSMWGGDMNTEAFF	TRBV7-8	-	-	TRBJ1-1
TGTGCCAGCAGCTCTGGGGGGAACACTGAAGCTTTCTTT	CASSSGGNTEAFF	TRBV3-1	many	-	TRBJ1-1
TGCAGCGTGGGACAGGAGACCCAGTACTTC	CSVGQETQYF	TRBV29-1	few	TRBD1	TRBJ2-5
TGTGCCAGCAGTGACTCGACTAGCGATGAGCAGTTCTTC	CASSDSTSDEQFF	TRBV6-4	many	TRBD2	TRBJ2-1
TGTGCCAGCAGTGATCATGAGCAGTTCTTC	CASSDHEQFF	TRBV2	few	-	TRBJ2-1
TGTGCCAGCAGTTATAGGACCGGGACAGAGAGGTCTGAAGCTTTCTTT	CASSYRTGTERSEAFF	TRBV6-5	many	TRBD1	TRBJ1-1
TGCGCCAGCAGCCAAGACCCCACCTATGGCTACACCTTC	CASSQDPTYGYTF	TRBV4-1	many	-	TRBJ1-2
TGCAGCGTGGAACTAGCGGGAGGGAACCAAGAGACCCAGTACTTC	CSVELAGGNQETQYF	TRBV29-1	few	TRBD2	TRBJ2-5
TGTGCCAGCAGCTTACTTACAGCGCCGAACACTGAAGCTTTCTTT	CASSLLTAPNTEAFF	TRBV7-9	many	-	TRBJ1-1
TGTGCCAGCACCACACAATATAAGCCTTACAATGAGCAGTTCTTC	CASTTQYKPYNEQFF	TRBV6-5	-	-	TRBJ2-1
TGTGCCAGCAGCTCACTCCCCGAGGACCTTAGGGGGTATTTT	CASSSLPEDLRGYF	TRBV7-9	few	-	TRBJ2-3
TGCGCCAGCAGCTTGAGGAGTTTGAACACTGAAGCTTTCTTT	CASSLRSLNTEAFF	TRBV5-1	many	-	TRBJ1-1
TGTGCCTCCGGTCCCTCCTACGAGCAGTACTTC	CASGPSYEQYF	TRBV10-3	few	-	TRBJ2-7
TGTGCCACCAGGGACAGGGGGCAACCGGCCGAGCAGTACTTC	CATRDRGQPAEQYF	TRBV21-1	-	-	TRBJ2-7